This T cell receptor (beta chain) comes out of a study of shared clonotypes between healthy human individuals. Study as a whole: There were three CD4 naive, three CD4 memory, two CD8 naive and one CD8 memory plates per donor. Findings and caveats of the study: Non-shared clonotypes showed lower generation probabilities than clonotypes common to all four donors. Sampling included only blood; tissue repertoires likely differ.

The repertoire was sequenced with immunoSEQ multiplex PCR; TCRdb's copy has only in-frame clones and lacks some. The sample consists of 2,500,000 or so clones, around nine tenths of them appearing once. The ends were cut back, 4 bases at V and 1 base at J, with 7 bases in the middle. CDR3 length: 13 amino acids. Per germline, CDR1 SGHDN and CDR2 FVKESK. Remarks on this clone: Its antigen remains unidentified.

Material: naive CD4+ T cells sorted from blood. Subset denoted: CD45RA+ positively selected. The TCR comes from a man aged 18 to 29 in good health. The chain employs TRBV14 and TRBJ1-1, with D hard to call. The CDR3 DNA reads TGTGCCAGCAGCCCGGGAGGGAACACTGAAGCTTTCTTT. Its protein is CASSPGGNTEAFF.